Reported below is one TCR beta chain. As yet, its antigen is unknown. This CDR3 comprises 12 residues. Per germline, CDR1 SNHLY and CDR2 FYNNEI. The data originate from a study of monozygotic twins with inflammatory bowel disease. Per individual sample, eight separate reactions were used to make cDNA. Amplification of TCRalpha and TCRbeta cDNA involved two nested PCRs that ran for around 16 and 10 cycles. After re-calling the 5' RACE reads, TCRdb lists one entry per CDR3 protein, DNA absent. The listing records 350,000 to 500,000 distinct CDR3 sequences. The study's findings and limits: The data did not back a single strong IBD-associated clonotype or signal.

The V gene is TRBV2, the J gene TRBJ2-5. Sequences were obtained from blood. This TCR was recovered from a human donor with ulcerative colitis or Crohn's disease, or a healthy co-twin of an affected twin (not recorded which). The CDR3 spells CASSAILETQYF.